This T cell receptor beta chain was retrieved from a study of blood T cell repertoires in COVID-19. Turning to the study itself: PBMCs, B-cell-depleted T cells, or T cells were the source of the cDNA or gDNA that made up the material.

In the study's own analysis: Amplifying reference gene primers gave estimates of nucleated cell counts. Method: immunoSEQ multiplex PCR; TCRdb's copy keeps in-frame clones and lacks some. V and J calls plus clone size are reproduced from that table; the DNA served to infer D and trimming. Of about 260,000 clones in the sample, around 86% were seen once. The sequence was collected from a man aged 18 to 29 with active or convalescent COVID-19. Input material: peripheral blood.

The CDR3 is CASSLTGTLNTEAFF. CDR3 coding DNA: TGCGCCAGCAGCTTGACAGGTACACTGAACACTGAAGCTTTCTTT. The chain is built from TRBV5-1 and TRBJ1-1; possibly TRBD1 for D (5 bases). V gave up 1 base and J gave up 0 bases, with 10 bases separating them. The CDR3 extends over 15 amino acids. CDR1 is SGHRS, CDR2 YFSETQ, per germline.